Below are 9 T cell receptor beta chains sequenced from a single sample in a study of T cells in women clearing cervical HPV infection. Sequenced by immunoSEQ multiplex PCR; TCRdb stores in-frame clones only, minus some. The repertoire table contains roughly 34,000 clones. Material: blood buffy coat. Receptors originate from a woman aged 18 to 69 with a cervical HPV16 infection that either progressed to CIN3+ or cleared (not recorded which).

Of note for this clone: With the read ending 3 residues before the CDR3 end, the germline J gene is used to fill in that end. V usage is TRBV6-1 and J usage is TRBJ1-1; D perhaps matches TRBD1 (6 bases). CDR1 is MNHNS and CDR2 is SASEGT in the germline V gene. V dropped 1 base and J dropped 6 bases, with 12 bases sitting between them. The CDR3 runs 14 residues. The CDR3 loop reads CASSEGTVRSEAFF. The covered CDR3 bases are TGTGCCAGCAGTGAAGGGACAGTTCGCTCTGAA.

The covered CDR3 bases are TGTGCCAGCAGTGGGGGGGACAGGAACACCGGGGAG. Its protein is CASSGGDRNTGE. The whole CDR3 sequence reads CASSGGDRNTGELFF. This sequence joins TRBV6-1 and TRBJ2-2; TRBD1 might be the D (7 bases). The sequence runs out 3 residues before the end of the CDR3; the remainder is reconstructed from the germline J gene. V lost 4 bases, J lost 1 base, and 10 bases lay in between. CDR1 and CDR2 from the germline V gene are MNHNS and SASEGT. CDR3 length equals 15 residues.

A note on this clone: The read ends 3 residues shy of where the CDR3 ends; the end is completed using the germline J gene. V gene TRBV20-1 combines with J gene TRBJ1-5; tentatively, D is TRBD1 (6 bases). The CDR3 extends over 14 amino acids. V lost 6 bases, J lost 3 bases, and 15 bases lay in between. Per germline, CDR1 DFQATT and CDR2 SNEGSKA (reference sequence). The sequenced part of the CDR3 DNA is TGCAGTGCCCTTGGACAGAAAGACAATCAGCCC. Protein product: CSALGQKDNQP. The CDR3 as a whole reads CSALGQKDNQPQHF.

As concerns this clone: Sequencing ends 3 residues short of the CDR3 end; the germline J gene provides the rest. The gene calls are TRBV18 and TRBJ1-5, with unresolved D. The germline V gene encodes CDR1 KGHSH and CDR2 LQKENI. Trimming shortened V by 5 bases and J by 9 bases, and 11 bases separated the two germline ends. CDR3 size: 12 residues. CDR3 bases read: TGTGCCAGCTCATCCGCCGGTGGGCCC. Its translation is CASSSAGGP. The entire CDR3 protein is CASSSAGGPQHF.

For this clone: The sequenced fragment ends 3 residues before the CDR3 boundary, so the rest is inferred from the germline J gene. This chain uses TRBV19 with TRBJ2-3, with 10 positions matching TRBD2. This CDR3 has 16 amino acids. Trimming removed 6 bases from V and 3 bases from J; junction bases left unmatched: 9. The V gene's germline CDR1 is LNHDA and CDR2 SQIVND (reference sequence). The DNA read from the CDR3 is TGTGCCAGTAGACGATCCACTAGCGGGGTTACAGATACG. It is translated as CASRRSTSGVTDT. The full CDR3 is CASRRSTSGVTDTQYF.

Note on this clone: The read finishes 3 residues shy of the CDR3 end, and the germline J gene is used to complete it. V usage is TRBV5-6 and J usage is TRBJ2-1; TRBD2 might be the D (5 bases). Germline values: CDR1 SGHDT, CDR2 YYEEEE. The V end was cut by 4 bases, the J end by 7 bases, with 15 bases between. This CDR3 is 14 amino acids long. CDR3 residues: CASSPRGAWNEQFF. The CDR3 bases that were read are TGTGCCAGCAGCCCCCGGGGAGCGTGGAATGAG. Drawing the rest from reference TRBV5-6 and TRBJ2-1, the complete variable domain is DAGVTQSPTHLIKTRGQQVTLRCSPKSGHDTVSWYQQALGQGPQFIFQYYEEEERQRGNFPDRFSGHQFPNYSSELNVNALLLGDSALYLCASSPRGAWNEQFFGPGTRLTVL.

Turning to this clone: The read comes to an end 3 residues before the CDR3 does, leaving the germline J gene to fill in the end. The J gene is TRBJ2-7, the V gene TRBV7-2, with 9 bases matching TRBD1. This CDR3 has 14 amino acids. Per germline, CDR1 SGHTA and CDR2 FQGNSA. V lost 4 bases to trimming and J lost 6 bases; unmatched junction nucleotides: 7. The CDR3 DNA, read in part, is TGTGCCAGCAGCTCATGGGACAGGGTTTCCGAG. Its protein product is CASSSWDRVSE. From start to end, the CDR3 is CASSSWDRVSEQYF.

With regard to this clone: Read coverage stops 3 residues before the CDR3 terminus; the germline J gene supplies the remainder. The V call is TRBV5-4, the J call TRBJ2-1; 10 positions match TRBD2. V was pared by 2 bases and J by 8 bases, with 7 bases of the junction left unmatched. Per the germline V gene, CDR1 is SGHNT and CDR2 is YYREEE (reference sequence). The CDR3 runs 15 residues. The sequenced part of the CDR3 DNA is TGTGCCAGCAGCTTAGCGGGGGGGGACTCGGATGAG. This encodes CASSLAGGDSDE. The CDR3 reads in full as CASSLAGGDSDEQFF.

With respect to this clone: The DNA ends 3 residues before the CDR3 does, and the rest of the CDR3 is filled in from the germline J gene. The chain combines TRBV20-1 with TRBJ1-2; weak D call: TRBD1 (6 bases). This CDR3 is 13 amino acids long. The V gene's germline CDR1 is DFQATT and CDR2 SNEGSKA (reference sequence). The CDR3 bases that were read are TGCAGTGCCTCAGGGCTAGGGGGATTAGAC. Residues: CSASGLGGLD. The whole CDR3 protein reads CSASGLGGLDYTF.